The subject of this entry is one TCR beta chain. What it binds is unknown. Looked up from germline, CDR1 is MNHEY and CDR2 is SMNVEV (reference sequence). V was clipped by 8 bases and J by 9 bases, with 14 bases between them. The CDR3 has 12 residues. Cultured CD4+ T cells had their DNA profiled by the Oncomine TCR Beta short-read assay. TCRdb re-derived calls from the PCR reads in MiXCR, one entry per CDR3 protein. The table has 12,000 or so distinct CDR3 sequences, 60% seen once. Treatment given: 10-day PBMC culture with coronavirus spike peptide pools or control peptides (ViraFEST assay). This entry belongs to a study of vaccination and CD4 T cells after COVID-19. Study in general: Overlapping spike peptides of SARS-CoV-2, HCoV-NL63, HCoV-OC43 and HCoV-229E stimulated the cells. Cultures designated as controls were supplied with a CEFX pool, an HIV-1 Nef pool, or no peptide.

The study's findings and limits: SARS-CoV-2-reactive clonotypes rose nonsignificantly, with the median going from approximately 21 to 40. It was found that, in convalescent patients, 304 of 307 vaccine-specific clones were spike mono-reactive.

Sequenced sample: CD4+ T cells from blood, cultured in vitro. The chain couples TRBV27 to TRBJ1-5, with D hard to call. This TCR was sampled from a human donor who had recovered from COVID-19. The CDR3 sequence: CASWERVGPQHF. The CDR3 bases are TGTGCCAGCTGGGAGAGGGTTGGGCCCCAGCATTTT.